The present T cell receptor beta chain was sequenced within a study of T cell repertoires in cytomegalovirus infection. Study-wide results and caveats: Ex vivo responses were dominated by HLA-C-restricted CMV-specific TCR beta clonotypes.

One entry per CDR3 protein, called by TCRdb with MiXCR from the reads. The data hold roughly 630,000 distinct CDR3 sequences, with approximately 24% observed a single time. This clonotype has ten or more counts. Its antigen is unknown. V was clipped by 6 bases and J by 0 bases, with 14 bases between them. The CDR3 covers 15 residues. Per the germline V gene, CDR1 is MDHEN and CDR2 is SYDVKM. This sequence was found in a human donor in good health (CMV status not recorded). Some clones in this sample may be carry-over from other donors' samples. This chain uses TRBV28 with TRBJ1-1; the D is unclear. The sample consisted of CD8+ T cells from PBMCs. CDR3 sequence: CASRYLTEMNTEAFF. CDR3 in DNA: TGTGCCAGCAGATACCTGACGGAGATGAACACTGAAGCTTTCTTT.